This T cell receptor beta chain was sequenced during a study of blood T cell repertoires in COVID-19. Looking at the study overall: Sites across the United States, Italy and Spain contributed samples from acute and convalescent COVID-19. Sources were T cells, B-cell-depleted T cells, or PBMCs; the material itself was cDNA or gDNA.

This CDR3 is built from 17 residues. Germline assignment: CDR1 MDHEN and CDR2 SYDVKM. V lost 8 bases, J lost 3 bases, and 14 bases stayed unmatched. This clone was seen a single time. Seattle researchers signed up patients amid active infection and tracked them longitudinally. Per the study methods: Estimates of nucleated cell counts were drawn from the amplification of reference gene primers. Sequenced by immunoSEQ multiplex PCR; TCRdb stores in-frame clones only, minus some. From that table come the V and J calls and clone size; the DNA was used to work out D and trimming. The table lists about 220,000 clones, 80% to 85% of them singletons.

The sequenced sample consisted of peripheral blood. The TCR was taken from a woman aged 70 to 79 with COVID-19, enrolled during active disease. V is TRBV28 and J is TRBJ2-2; 8 nucleotides line up with TRBD1. The CDR3 sequence: CASQPSAGGEYTGELFF. CDR3 nucleotides: TGTGCCAGCCAACCCTCCGCAGGGGGCGAGTACACCGGGGAGCTGTTTTTT.